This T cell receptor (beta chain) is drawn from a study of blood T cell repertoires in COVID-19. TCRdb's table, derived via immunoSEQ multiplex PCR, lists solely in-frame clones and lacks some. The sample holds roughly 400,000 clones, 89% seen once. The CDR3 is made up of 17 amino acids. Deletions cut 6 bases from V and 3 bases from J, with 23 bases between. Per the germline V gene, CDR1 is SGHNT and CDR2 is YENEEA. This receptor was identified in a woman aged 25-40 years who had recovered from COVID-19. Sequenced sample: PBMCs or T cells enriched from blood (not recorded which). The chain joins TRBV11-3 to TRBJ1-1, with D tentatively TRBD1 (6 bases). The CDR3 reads CASSSRRPGAPDTEAFF. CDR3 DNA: TGTGCCAGCAGTTCTCGTCGCCCAGGGGCTCCGGACACTGAAGCTTTCTTT.